The TCR beta chain described here comes from a study of STAT5B mutations in CD4+ large granular lymphocyte leukemia. Study results and caveats: Higher CD4+ than CD8+ T-LGLL clonality might reflect small sample size.

Profiled with immunoSEQ multiplex PCR; TCRdb holds only in-frame clones, not every one. This table has around 34,000 clones, around four fifths appearing once. Comment on this clone: Its antigen is as yet unknown.

V lost 4 bases, J lost 2 bases, and 11 bases lay in between. The CDR3 is made up of 13 amino acids. CDR1 GTSNPN and CDR2 SVGIG come from the germline V gene (reference sequence). The TCR originated in a human donor in good health. Sample: CD4+ T cells from blood buffy coats. J is TRBJ2-5 and V is TRBV30, with a weak D call TRBD2 (5 bases). In nucleotides, the CDR3 is TGTGCCTGGACCCAGCGGCGGCAAGAGACCCAGTACTTC. Translated: CAWTQRRQETQYF. The full variable domain, its missing parts supplied by reference TRBV30 and TRBJ2-5, is SQTIHQWPATLVQPVGSPLSLECTVEGTSNPNLYWYRQAAGRGLQLLFYSVGIGQISSEVPQNLSASRPQDRQFILSSKKLLLSDSGFYLCAWTQRRQETQYFGPGTRLLVL.